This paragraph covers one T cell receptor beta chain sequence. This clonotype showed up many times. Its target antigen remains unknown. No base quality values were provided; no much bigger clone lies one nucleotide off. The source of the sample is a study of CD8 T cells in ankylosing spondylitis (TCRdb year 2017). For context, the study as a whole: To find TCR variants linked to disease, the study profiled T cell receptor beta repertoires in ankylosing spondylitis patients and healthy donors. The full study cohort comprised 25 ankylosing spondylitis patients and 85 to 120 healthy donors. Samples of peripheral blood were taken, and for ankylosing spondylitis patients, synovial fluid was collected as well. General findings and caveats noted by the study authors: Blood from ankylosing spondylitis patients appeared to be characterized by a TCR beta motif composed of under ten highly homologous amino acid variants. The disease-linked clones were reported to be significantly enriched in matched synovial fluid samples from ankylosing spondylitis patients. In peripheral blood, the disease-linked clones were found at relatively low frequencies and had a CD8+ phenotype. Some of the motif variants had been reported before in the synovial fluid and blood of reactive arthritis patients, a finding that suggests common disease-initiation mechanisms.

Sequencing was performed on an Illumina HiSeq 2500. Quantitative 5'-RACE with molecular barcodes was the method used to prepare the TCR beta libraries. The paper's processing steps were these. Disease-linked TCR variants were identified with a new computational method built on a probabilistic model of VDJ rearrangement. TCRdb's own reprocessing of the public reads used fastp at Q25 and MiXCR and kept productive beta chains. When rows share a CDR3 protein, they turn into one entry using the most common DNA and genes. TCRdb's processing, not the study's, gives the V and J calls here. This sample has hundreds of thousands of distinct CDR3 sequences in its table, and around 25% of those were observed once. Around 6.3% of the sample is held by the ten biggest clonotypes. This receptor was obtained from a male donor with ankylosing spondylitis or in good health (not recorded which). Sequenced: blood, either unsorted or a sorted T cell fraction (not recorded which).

The nucleotide sequence reads as follows: TGCGCCAGCAGCCCCGAAGTCACAGATACGCAGTATTTT. This translates into CASSPEVTDTQYF. The rearranged segments are TRBV5-1 and TRBJ2-3, with no D gene named confidently. The CDR3 goes from the cysteine to the phenylalanine over 13 residues. Only the CDR3 portion is preserved as DNA: 39 bases, with reading frame beginning at the first base. The germline V gene provides CDR1 SGHRS and CDR2 YFSETQ. V is shortened by 4 bases, J by 2 bases, and the region joining them spans 8 bases.